Presented here are 2 T cell receptor beta chains from one specimen sequenced in a study of lymphopenia after photon versus proton radiotherapy. Profiling relied on immunoSEQ multiplex PCR, and the TCRdb table lists in-frame clones only, not all of them. The sample gives roughly 45,000 clones, 85% of which show up once; approximately 2% is in the top ten. The sample here was peripheral blood, taken from a patient treated with photon-based radiotherapy. The receptor source for this set is a man aged 40-49 years with gastric cancer.

Worth noting for this clone: The missing conserved phenylalanine or tryptophan at the end of this CDR3 makes a read error likely. The limits of the CDR3 on the DNA are not certain, so only TCRdb's listed CDR3 is given. The CDR3 spells CASSLAGQAPIV. J is TRBJ1-2 and V is TRBV7-9; TRBD1 is taken as the D call from the table, unchecked against the DNA. The CDR3 has 12 residues if both end residues are counted. Germline V gene sequence: CDR1 SEHNR, CDR2 FQNEAQ (reference sequence).

The genes are TRBV7-3 and TRBJ2-5; D remains unclear. The V end was cut by 3 bases, the J end by 1 base, with 6 bases between. The CDR3 sequence is 13 residues long. The germline V gene has CDR1 SGHTA and CDR2 FQGTGA. The CDR3 protein is CASSFGSQETQYF. As DNA, the CDR3 is TGTGCCAGCAGCTTTGGCAGCCAAGAGACCCAGTACTTC.